One and the same sample provided the 4 T cell receptor beta chains below, sequenced in a study of control samples from healthy donors and cancer patients. Sequenced by immunoSEQ multiplex PCR; TCRdb stores in-frame clones only, minus some. This sample yields 100,000 to 150,000 clones, of which roughly 91% are seen a single time; about 8.7% belongs to the top ten. Sequences were obtained from blood. The receptors here all came from a man aged 40-50 years in good health.

The chain links TRBV5-1 to TRBJ1-1; the match to TRBD1 covers 12 bases. The length of the CDR3 is 15 residues. In germline, CDR1 is SGHRS, CDR2 YFSETQ. Unmatched junction bases numbered 11, after V lost 7 bases and J lost 7 bases. The CDR3 is CASGLGTGGKGEAFF. CDR3 nucleotides: TGCGCCAGCGGACTGGGGACAGGGGGCAAAGGTGAAGCTTTCTTT.

This chain uses TRBV5-1 with TRBJ2-2; 9 bases line up with TRBD1. V lost 4 bases, J lost 5 bases, and 6 bases stayed unmatched. Per germline, CDR1 SGHRS and CDR2 YFSETQ. The CDR3 covers 15 residues. The CDR3 DNA sequence: TGCGCCAGCAGCGTCCCGACAGGGGGTACCGGGGAGCTGTTTTTT. Translated: CASSVPTGGTGELFF.

The chain employs TRBV2 and TRBJ1-2, with TRBD1 matching over 7 bases. The CDR3 has 12 amino acids. The V gene's germline CDR1 is SNHLY and CDR2 FYNNEI. After removal of 6 bases from V and 8 bases from J, the junction contained 6 bases not matched to a gene. CDR3 nucleotides: TGTGCCAGCAGAGAGGGGGCGCGGGGCTACACCTTC. As protein: CASREGARGYTF.

The chain is built from TRBV23-1 and TRBJ2-2; 8 nucleotides match TRBD1. TRBV23-1 is given ORF status, its function remaining uncertain. The CDR3 loop spans 15 amino acids. J was trimmed by 5 bases and V by 3 bases; bases with no gene match: 5. Here the CDR3 reads CASSQQGARTGELFF. Here the CDR3 DNA reads TGCGCCAGCAGTCAGCAGGGGGCGCGAACCGGGGAGCTGTTTTTT.